This paragraph reports one T cell receptor (beta chain). Recruited during active infection, patients (from Seattle) were subsequently followed longitudinally. The data were taken from a study of blood T cell repertoires in COVID-19. Study-level information: The United States, Italy and Spain provided the acute and convalescent COVID-19 samples. Nucleic acid was either cDNA or gDNA, and it came from T cells, B-cell-depleted T cells, or PBMCs.

Trimming removed 6 bases at V and 2 bases at J, with 13 bases between. The CDR3 has 14 amino acids. CDR1 is LNHDA and CDR2 is SQIVND in the germline V gene (reference sequence). Here immunoSEQ multiplex PCR was the method, and the copy in TCRdb shows in-frame clones only, minus some. In the table there are 250,000 to 350,000 clones, approximately 85% of which are singletons. The chain uses TRBV19 and TRBJ1-1; D remains ambiguous. The sequence came from a human donor with COVID-19, enrolled during active disease. The donor label of this sample is uncertain. Sequencing was done on a sample of peripheral blood. CDR3 in amino acids: CASRSRQVNTEAFF. DNA for the CDR3: TGTGCCAGTAGAAGTCGACAAGTAAACACTGAAGCTTTCTTT.